This record concerns one TCR beta chain sequence. The record originates from a study of blood T cell repertoires in COVID-19. Whole-study context: Both acute and convalescent COVID-19 samples were obtained from the United States, Italy and Spain. PBMCs, B-cell-depleted T cells, or T cells provided the cDNA or gDNA that made up the material.

Methods used by the authors: Estimates of nucleated cell counts were drawn from the amplification of reference gene primers. Assay used: immunoSEQ multiplex PCR; TCRdb lists only in-frame clones, some missing. Clone size and the V and J calls come from that table; the DNA yielded D and trimming. This table holds about 310,000 clones, around nine tenths found once. V was pared by 7 bases and J by 3 bases, with 5 bases of the junction left unmatched. Germline-derived CDR1 and CDR2 are MDHEN and SYDVKM. The CDR3 sequence is 14 residues long. The rearrangement joins TRBV28 to TRBJ1-5; 8 bases fit TRBD1. Sequenced: peripheral blood. This receptor was taken from a man in his fifties or sixties with active or convalescent COVID-19. CDR3 nucleotide sequence: TGTGCCAGCACCCGGACAGGGAACAATCAGCCCCAGCATTTT. This translates into CASTRTGNNQPQHF.